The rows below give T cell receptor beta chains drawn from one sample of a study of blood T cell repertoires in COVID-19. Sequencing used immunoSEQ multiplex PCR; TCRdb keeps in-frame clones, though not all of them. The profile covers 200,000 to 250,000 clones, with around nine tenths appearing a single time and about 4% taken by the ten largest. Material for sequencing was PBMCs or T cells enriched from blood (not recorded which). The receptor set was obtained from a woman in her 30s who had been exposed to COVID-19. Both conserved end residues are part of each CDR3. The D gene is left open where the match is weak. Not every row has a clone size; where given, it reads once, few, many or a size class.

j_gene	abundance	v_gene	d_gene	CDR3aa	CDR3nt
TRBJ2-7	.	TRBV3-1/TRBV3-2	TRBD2	CASSQGTSGRRKQYF	TGTGCCAGCAGCCAAGGGACTAGCGGGAGAAGAAAGCAGTACTTC
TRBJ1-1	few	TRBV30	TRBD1	CAWNRQGTTEAFF	TGTGCCTGGAACCGACAGGGGACCACTGAAGCTTTCTTT
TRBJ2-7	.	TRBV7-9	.	CASSPTPGSPSYEQYF	TGTGCCAGCAGCCCCACCCCAGGTTCGCCTTCCTACGAGCAGTACTTC
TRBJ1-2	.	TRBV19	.	CASSTFAQPRGYGYTF	TGTGCCAGTAGTACCTTCGCCCAGCCTCGAGGCTATGGCTACACCTTC
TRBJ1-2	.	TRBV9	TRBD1	CASSPGTGDYGYTF	TGTGCCAGCAGCCCAGGGACAGGGGACTATGGCTACACCTTC
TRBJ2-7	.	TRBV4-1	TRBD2	CASSQRVRREGHYEQYF	TGCGCCAGCAGCCAGAGGGTGAGGCGGGAGGGCCATTACGAGCAGTACTTC
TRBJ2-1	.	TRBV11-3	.	CASSKRSGEANEQFF	TGTGCCAGCAGCAAGAGGTCGGGAGAAGCCAATGAGCAGTTCTTC
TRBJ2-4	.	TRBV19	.	CASSTRGGNIQYF	TGTGCCAGTAGTACTAGAGGGGGAAACATTCAGTACTTC
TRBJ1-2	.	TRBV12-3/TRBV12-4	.	CASGAPADGYTF	TGTGCCAGCGGAGCCCCGGCAGATGGCTACACCTTC
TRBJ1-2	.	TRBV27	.	CASSSFNQGLYGYTF	TGTGCCAGCAGTTCATTCAATCAGGGCCTCTATGGCTACACCTTC